This TCR beta chain was captured in a study of cytomegalovirus exposure and HLA in healthy donors. Overall study context: There were 350 to 450 genotyped donors. Of these, 75% to 85% fell in the genetic ancestry cluster associated with self-reported Caucasian donors.

Worth noting for this clone: Its antigen is still unknown.

PCR used 60 Vbeta primers and 13 Jbeta primers. The assay was immunoSEQ multiplex PCR, and TCRdb's table has in-frame clones only and misses some. Among about 130,000 clones listed, 75% to 85% were seen once. Study observations and caveats: It was reported that TCR beta sequences correctly inferred the HLA-A and HLA-B alleles for most subjects.

The germline gives CDR1 MDHEN, CDR2 SYDVKM. This CDR3 is built from 14 residues. The trim removed 4 bases at V and 0 bases at J, leaving 2 bases unmatched. The chain is built from TRBV28 and TRBJ1-1; 7 bases fit TRBD1. The sequenced sample consisted of PBMCs. This sequence originates from a woman aged 40 to 50 in good health and CMV-seronegative. DNA of the CDR3: TGTGCCAGCAGTTCGGGACAGATGAACACTGAAGCTTTCTTT. Translating it yields CASSSGQMNTEAFF.